One and the same sample provided the 25 T cell receptor beta chains below, sequenced in a study of CD8+ T cells in alopecia areata. Investigators isolated RNA and reverse transcribed it into cDNA to act as the sequencing template. This table comes from immunoSEQ multiplex PCR, and its TCRdb copy is limited to in-frame clones, with some not included. The sample includes 90,000 to 150,000 clones, about 50% of them seen just once. Treatment denoted: oral pan-JAK inhibitor, 5-10 mg twice daily. The sample in question was CD4+ T cells sorted from blood, obtained at week 4, from a patient treated with tofacitinib. The receptors shown here come from a human donor with alopecia areata.

The chain uses TRBV30 and TRBJ2-4; TRBD2 matches 10 bases. Germline V gene sequence: CDR1 GTSNPN, CDR2 SVGIG (reference sequence). V trimming: 2 bases; J trimming: 7 bases; junction bases outside the gene matches: 8. CDR3 length equals 15 residues. The DNA for the CDR3 is TGTGCCTGGAGTCAGGGGAGCGGGAGGGCCAACATTCAGTACTTC. Residues: CAWSQGSGRANIQYF.

The rearrangement links TRBV5-4 to TRBJ1-2, with TRBD1 matching over 7 bases. The ends lost 4 bases at V and 2 bases at J; junction bases unmatched: 8. This CDR3 is 15 amino acids long. Germline CDR1 SGHNT, CDR2 YYREEE (reference sequence). The CDR3 DNA is TGTGCCAGCAGCGCCCCCGGGACAGCAAACTATGGCTACACCTTC. Its translation is CASSAPGTANYGYTF.

In its sample, this clone was seen a few times. The CDR3 bases are TGCAGCGTTGGGATTCTAGCGGGTAACACAGATACGCAGTATTTT. It translates to CSVGILAGNTDTQYF. This chain connects TRBV29-1 to TRBJ2-3; the match to TRBD2 covers 8 bases. The CDR3 covers 15 residues. Germline V CDR1 and CDR2: SQVTM, ANQGSEA. Trimming removed 4 bases from V and 2 bases from J; junction bases left unmatched: 8.

The chain has TRBV5-1 and TRBJ2-7; 9 bases agree with TRBD2. The CDR3 is 14 residues long. V shed 2 bases, J shed 5 bases, and the junction held 5 bases outside the gene matches. Looked up from germline, CDR1 is SGHRS and CDR2 is YFSETQ. The CDR3 reads CASSLAGGFNEQYF. CDR3 sequence (DNA): TGCGCCAGCAGCTTAGCGGGAGGATTCAACGAGCAGTACTTC.

The CDR3 nucleotides are TGTGCCAGCAGTTCTCGACAGGGTTCCTACGAGCAGTACTTC. Amino acid sequence: CASSSRQGSYEQYF. The chain joins TRBV6-5 to TRBJ2-7, with 7 bases aligning to TRBD1. Germline CDR1 reads MNHEY; CDR2 reads SVGAGI. The trim removed 4 bases at V and 1 base at J, leaving 4 bases unmatched. The CDR3 is 14 amino acids.

The CDR3 here is CAWIDYPRETQYF. DNA for the CDR3: TGTGCCTGGATTGACTACCCCCGGGAGACCCAGTACTTC. The rearrangement uses TRBV30 and TRBJ2-5, with D possibly TRBD2 on 5 matching bases. The CDR3 has 13 residues. CDR1 GTSNPN and CDR2 SVGIG come from the germline V gene (reference sequence). V gave up 4 bases and J gave up 5 bases, with 14 bases separating them.

This clone has a handful of counts. V gene TRBV7-2 combines with J gene TRBJ2-4; D is possibly TRBD2 (5 bases). The V and J ends lost 1 base and 3 bases respectively, with 10 bases between them. Germline V gene sequence: CDR1 SGHTA, CDR2 FQGNSA. The length of the CDR3 is 15 residues. The CDR3 loop reads CASSLETINKNIQYF. The CDR3 DNA reads TGTGCCAGCAGCTTAGAGACTATCAACAAAAACATTCAGTACTTC.

The chain recombines TRBV6-5 with TRBJ2-1, with a tentative D call TRBD1 (6 bases). Trimming shortened V by 2 bases and J by 4 bases, and 9 bases separated the two germline ends. Germline CDR1 and CDR2: MNHEY and SVGAGI. The CDR3 has 14 amino acids. The CDR3 DNA reads TGTGCCAGCAGTTACGGGACACCTTACAATGAGCAGTTCTTC. Translated: CASSYGTPYNEQFF.

This chain connects TRBV6-5 to TRBJ1-5; unclear D gene. Germline CDR1 reads MNHEY; CDR2 reads SVGAGI. CDR3 length: 15 residues. The V end lost 6 bases, the J end lost 0 bases, and 12 bases lay between the germline ends. The CDR3 region has the DNA TGTGCCAGCAGCTTCGGGCAAGGTAGCAATCAGCCCCAGCATTTT. It codes for CASSFGQGSNQPQHF.

The chain employs TRBV6-5 and TRBJ2-7, with 7 bases fitting TRBD1. Germline lookup yields CDR1 MNHEY and CDR2 SVGAGI. The junction had 4 bases not matched to a gene; V was cut back by 4 bases and J by 1 base. The CDR3 consists of 14 residues. In DNA, the CDR3 is TGTGCCAGCAGTTTTACGACAGGGTCCTACGAGCAGTACTTC. Protein sequence: CASSFTTGSYEQYF.

This chain joins TRBV5-1 and TRBJ2-5, with no clear D. In germline, CDR1 is SGHRS, CDR2 YFSETQ. V lost 2 bases and J lost 1, with 6 bases in between. The CDR3 runs 13 residues. CDR3 protein: CASSLDLQETQYF. The CDR3 DNA reads TGCGCCAGCAGCTTAGATCTCCAAGAGACCCAGTACTTC.

This rearrangement joins TRBV15 to TRBJ2-3, with D maybe TRBD2 (7 bases). Germline-derived CDR1 and CDR2 are LNHNV and YYDKDF (reference sequence). CDR3 length: 16 amino acids. The V end lost 0 bases, the J end lost 2 bases, and 12 bases lay between the germline ends. CDR3 coding DNA: TGTGCCACCAGCAGAGATGCGGGGGCCAACACAGATACGCAGTATTTT. It is translated as CATSRDAGANTDTQYF.

The V call is TRBV9, the J call TRBJ1-1, with 10 bases matching TRBD1. There are 16 residues in the CDR3. Trimming took 4 bases from V and 2 from J; bases not matched to a gene: 8. CDR1 is SGDLS, CDR2 YYNGEE, per germline. Here the CDR3 DNA reads TGTGCCAGCAGCTCCCGGGACAGGGGATCCAACACTGAAGCTTTCTTT. Translating gives CASSSRDRGSNTEAFF.

This clone has a handful of counts. The chain joins TRBV30 to TRBJ1-4, with 8 positions matching TRBD1. CDR1 is GTSNPN, CDR2 SVGIG, per germline (reference sequence). This CDR3 is built from 13 residues. J was trimmed by 8 bases and V by 3 bases; bases with no gene match: 5. The CDR3 protein is CAWRDRVGEKLFF. The DNA of the CDR3 is TGTGCCTGGAGGGACAGGGTCGGGGAAAAACTGTTTTTT.

The J gene is TRBJ2-3, the V gene TRBV6-1; D call uncertain. With 7 bases removed from V and 2 bases from J, the gap between germline ends came to 13 bases. CDR3 length equals 14 residues. The germline gives CDR1 MNHNS, CDR2 SASEGT. The CDR3 sequence is CASKLIKDTDTQYF. The CDR3 region has the DNA TGTGCCAGCAAACTCATCAAGGACACAGATACGCAGTATTTT.

This clone was detected a few times. This chain's CDR3 is CASNPDYNTGELFF. The CDR3 DNA sequence: TGTGCCAGCAATCCGGACTATAACACCGGGGAGCTGTTTTTT. This rearrangement joins TRBV6-5 to TRBJ2-2; D is possibly TRBD2 (6 bases). Germline V gene sequence: CDR1 MNHEY, CDR2 SVGAGI. The CDR3 runs 14 residues. Trimming cost V 7 bases and J 2 bases, with 11 bases left between them.

V and J are TRBV12-5 and TRBJ2-1; 9 bases line up with TRBD1. The junction had 16 bases not matched to a gene; V was cut back by 3 bases and J by 7 bases. This CDR3 is built from 18 residues. Germline V gene lookup returns CDR1 LGHNT and CDR2 FRNRAP. DNA of the CDR3: TGTGCTAGTGGTTTCTTACTCCGGGACAGGGTTGGTAGAAATGAGCAGTTCTTC. Residues: CASGFLLRDRVGRNEQFF.

The chain recombines TRBV6-5 with TRBJ2-5, with a possible D match to TRBD2 (6 bases). CDR1 MNHEY and CDR2 SVGAGI come from the germline V gene. V lost 6 bases and J lost 4, with 6 bases in between. This CDR3 contains 11 residues. DNA of the CDR3: TGTGCCAGCAGGGGGGGAGAGACCCAGTACTTC. It yields the protein CASRGGETQYF.

The gene calls are TRBV4-1 and TRBJ2-5; D possibly uses TRBD1 or TRBD2 (5 bases each). CDR1 is MGHRA and CDR2 is YSYEKL in the germline V gene. The V gene lost 4 bases and the J gene lost 3 bases, with 18 bases spanning the gap. The CDR3 has 16 amino acids. The CDR3 DNA sequence: TGCGCCAGCAGCCGGACCCTCCGGGACGGAGAAGAGACCCAGTACTTC. Encoded protein: CASSRTLRDGEETQYF.

This clone was recorded a few times. V and J are TRBV14 and TRBJ2-7, with D possibly TRBD2 on 6 matching bases. The CDR3 has 14 residues. Trimming left V 1 base short and J 4 bases short, with 11 bases between. Per the germline V gene, CDR1 is SGHDN and CDR2 is FVKESK. In DNA form, the CDR3 reads TGTGCCAGCAGCCAAGGGGCAGGGACTTACGAGCAGTACTTC. Translated, it gives CASSQGAGTYEQYF. Drawing the rest from reference TRBV14 and TRBJ2-7, the complete variable domain is EAGVTQFPSHSVIEKGQTVTLRCDPISGHDNLYWYRRVMGKEIKFLLHFVKESKQDESGMPNNRFLAERTGGTYSTLKVQPAELEDSGVYFCASSQGAGTYEQYFGPGTRLTVT.

The chain has TRBV30 and TRBJ1-1; D uncertain. The germline V gene has CDR1 GTSNPN and CDR2 SVGIG (reference sequence). V was clipped by 0 bases and J by 3 bases, with 14 bases between them. The CDR3 runs to 15 residues. The CDR3 DNA reads as TGTGCCTGGAGTGTAAGGCCTTCACGGTACACTGAAGCTTTCTTT. This codes for CAWSVRPSRYTEAFF.

This chain joins TRBV5-1 and TRBJ1-2; 9 bases line up with TRBD1. CDR3 size: 14 residues. Losses at the gene ends were 4 bases for V and 7 bases for J; bases not matched to a gene: 8. Germline V gives CDR1 SGHRS, CDR2 YFSETQ. The CDR3 DNA reads as TGCGCCAGCAGCCTGGGACAGGGTATTGCTGGCTACACCTTC. The encoded protein is CASSLGQGIAGYTF.

This chain joins TRBV5-1 and TRBJ2-3; D ambiguous. Germline CDR1 and CDR2: SGHRS and YFSETQ. Trimming stripped 5 bases from V and 8 bases from J, with 12 bases between. This CDR3 is built from 12 residues. CDR3 nucleotide sequence: TGCGCCAGCAGTCACGACTGGTCTACGCAGTATTTT. Translated: CASSHDWSTQYF. Full variable domain (rest looked up from reference TRBV5-1 and TRBJ2-3): KAGVTQTPRYLIKTRGQQVTLSCSPISGHRSVSWYQQTPGQGLQFLFEYFSETQRNKGNFPGRFSGRQFSNSRSEMNVSTLELGDSALYLCASSHDWSTQYFGPGTRLTVL.

This clone was counted a few times. The rearrangement links TRBV5-6 to TRBJ2-3; D gene unclear. V was pared by 0 bases and J by 1 base, with 9 bases between. Germline V gives CDR1 SGHDT, CDR2 YYEEEE. The CDR3 has 15 amino acids. The CDR3 here is CASSLEQPGTDTQYF. CDR3 bases: TGTGCCAGCAGCTTGGAACAGCCCGGCACAGATACGCAGTATTTT. Full variable domain (missing parts from reference TRBV5-6 and TRBJ2-3): DAGVTQSPTHLIKTRGQQVTLRCSPKSGHDTVSWYQQALGQGPQFIFQYYEEEERQRGNFPDRFSGHQFPNYSSELNVNALLLGDSALYLCASSLEQPGTDTQYFGPGTRLTVL.

This clone was seen repeatedly, ten times or more. This sample also contains other DNA sequences that code for the same CDR3. The rearrangement uses TRBV5-1 and TRBJ1-2; D is unclear. Trimming took 2 bases from V and 2 from J, leaving 7 bases between them. CDR1 is SGHRS and CDR2 is YFSETQ in the germline V gene. This CDR3 has 13 residues. CDR3 region: CASSLGTNYGYTF. DNA for the CDR3: TGCGCCAGCAGCTTAGGCACAAACTATGGCTACACCTTC.